The text below deals with one T cell receptor beta chain. The specificity of this receptor is unknown. One base away there is no much larger clone; base qualities are not given. The sample belongs to a study of siplizumab effects on memory and regulatory T cells (dated by TCRdb to about 2019). About the study as a whole: The study examined how the anti-CD2 antibody siplizumab affects alloreactive T-cell subsets in allogeneic mixed lymphocyte reactions built from human PBMCs. The paper as a whole reports these results and caveats: The cumulative frequency of alloreactive sequences that could be traced back to unstimulated CD4+ memory T cells was significantly reduced by siplizumab. Because sequences below about 10^-5 frequency were poorly captured, only a minor fraction of alloreactive clones could be mapped to unstimulated subsets. No functional confirmation was obtained for the suppressive function of proliferating Tregs from siplizumab cultures. Roughly 80-97% of proliferating CD4+ or CD8+ clones could not be assigned a naive or memory phenotype. Compared with memory T cells, unstimulated naive T cells appeared more diverse, and naive cells seemed to make a substantial contribution to the alloresponse. Of the alloreactive CD4+ clones that could be mapped, the Treg-derived share averaged about 63% with siplizumab compared with around 25% in control reactions.

TCRbeta CDR3 sequencing was performed on sorted unstimulated T cells and on proliferating T cells recovered from mixed lymphocyte reactions. Fresh whole blood from around 10 HLA-typed healthy donors was used as the source from which PBMCs were isolated. Unstimulated CD4+ regulatory T cells were FACS-sorted to map the origin of alloreactive clones. Library creation used the immunoSEQ multiplex PCR assay. Roughly 10^5 TCR templates per sample were assayed on the deep sequencing platform. Genomic DNA extracted from sorted T cells was used for TCRbeta CDR3 sequencing. As for the original processing: The R programming language was used for the clonal analysis of the TCRbeta CDR3 data. Alloreactive CD4+ and CD8+ clones were defined by comparing unstimulated samples with post-reaction CFSE-low samples. Regulatory or non-regulatory origin of alloreactive CD4+ clones was assigned by matching sequences to the sorted unstimulated Treg and non-Treg repertoires. Drawn from immuneACCESS, this table holds only the in-frame rearrangements with V and J called that TCRdb kept. Clones are partly lost; checked studies trace under half to an unresolved V gene and leave the rest unexplained. Clone size and V and J calls were adopted from that table, with D and trimming inferred from the DNA. The table for this sample lists roughly 97,000 clones; about 93% of them were counted only once. The ten top clones hold 0.55% to 0.7% of the sample.

The TCR was taken from a human donor in good health. Sequencing used Tregs sorted from blood.

The DNA sequence reads TGTGCCAGCAGCTTGGCGTTTCAGGGGGTCTATGGCTACACCTTC. Its coded protein is CASSLAFQGVYGYTF. Recombination connected TRBV5-5 to TRBJ1-2; 7 nucleotides in the junction match TRBD1. Spanning cysteine to phenylalanine, the CDR3 consists of 15 amino acids. The DNA shown is the 45-base CDR3, in frame from base 1. As encoded in the germline V gene (reference sequence), CDR1 is SGHKS while CDR2 is YYEKEE. The germline V and J ends show losses of 0 bases and 4 bases respectively, and no gene match explains 6 bases of the junction.